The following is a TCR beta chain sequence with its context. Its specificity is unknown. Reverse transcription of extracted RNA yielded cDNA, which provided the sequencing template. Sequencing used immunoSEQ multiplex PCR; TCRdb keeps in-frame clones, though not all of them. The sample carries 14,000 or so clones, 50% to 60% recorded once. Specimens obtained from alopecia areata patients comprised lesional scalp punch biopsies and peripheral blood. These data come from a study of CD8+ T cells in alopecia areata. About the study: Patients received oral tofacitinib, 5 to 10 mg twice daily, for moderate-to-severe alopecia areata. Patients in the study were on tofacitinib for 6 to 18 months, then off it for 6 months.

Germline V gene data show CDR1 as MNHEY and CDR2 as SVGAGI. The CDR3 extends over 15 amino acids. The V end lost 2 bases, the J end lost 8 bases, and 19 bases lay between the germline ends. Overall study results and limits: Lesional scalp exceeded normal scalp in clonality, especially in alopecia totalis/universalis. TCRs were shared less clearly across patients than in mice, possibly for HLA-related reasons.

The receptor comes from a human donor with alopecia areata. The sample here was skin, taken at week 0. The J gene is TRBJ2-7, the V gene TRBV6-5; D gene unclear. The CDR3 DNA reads TGTGCCAGCAGTTACGGGTTAGCCAGAGAATATCAGCAGTACTTC. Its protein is CASSYGLAREYQQYF.